The 10 T cell receptor beta chains presented below share a single source sample, sequenced in a study of breast tumors, draining lymph nodes, adjacent tissues. TCRdb re-called the multiplex PCR reads with MiXCR, one entry per CDR3 protein. The profile shows 21,000 or so distinct CDR3 sequences, approximately 40% of them singletons. The sample consisted of breast tumor tissue. These receptors came from a female donor with breast cancer. Some clones in this sample may be carry-over from other donors' samples.

There are a few counts of this clonotype. Just one base apart from a much larger clone, this may be a read error. CDR3 loop: CASSIYGPGEAPLHF. The CDR3, as DNA: TGTGCCAGCAGCATATACGGACCGGGGGAAGCACCCCTCCACTTT. This chain links TRBV5-6 with TRBJ1-6; a possible D gene is TRBD1 (5 bases). V was pared by 4 bases and J by 11 bases, with 19 bases between. The CDR3 totals 15 residues. Germline V CDR1 and CDR2: SGHDT, YYEEEE.

V usage is TRBV20-1 and J usage is TRBJ1-5; 7 positions match TRBD1. V was clipped by 4 bases and J by 4 bases; unmatched bases: 10. The CDR3 covers 15 residues. The germline V gene encodes CDR1 DFQATT and CDR2 SNEGSKA (reference sequence). The CDR3 loop reads CSATRDSKENQPQHF. The CDR3 DNA is TGCAGTGCTACAAGGGACAGTAAGGAGAATCAGCCCCAGCATTTT.

There are many counts of this clonotype. The chain employs TRBV7-8 and TRBJ2-7; 15 bases fit TRBD2. The CDR3 contains 15 residues. Germline CDR1 reads SGHVS; CDR2 reads FQNEAQ. V lost 3 bases to trimming and J lost 6 bases; unmatched junction nucleotides: 3. The CDR3 sequence is CASSLGLAGGGEQYF. The DNA of the CDR3 is TGTGCCAGCAGCTTGGGACTAGCGGGGGGAGGCGAGCAGTACTTC. Full variable domain (remainder filled in from reference TRBV7-8 and TRBJ2-7): GAGVSQSPRYKVAKRGQDVALRCDPISGHVSLFWYQQALGQGPEFLTYFQNEAQLDKSGLPSDRFFAERPEGSVSTLKIQRTQQEDSAVYLCASSLGLAGGGEQYFGPGTRLTVT.

In its sample, this clonotype was seen many times. The chain employs TRBV2 and TRBJ2-4; D remains unclear. Trimming took off 1 base at V and 0 bases at J, with 16 bases between the two ends. The germline gives CDR1 SNHLY, CDR2 FYNNEI. The CDR3 is 18 amino acids. CDR3 in DNA: TGTGCCAGCAGTGAAGTGGGGAAAGTTTCGCTAGCCAAAAACATTCAGTACTTC. Protein: CASSEVGKVSLAKNIQYF.

This clonotype appeared many times. The V call is TRBV12-3 or TRBV12-4, the J call TRBJ1-6; D perhaps matches TRBD1 (5 bases). The length of the CDR3 is 15 residues. The V and J ends lost 3 bases and 7 bases respectively, with 13 bases between them. CDR3 DNA sequence: TGTGCCAGCAGTTTCGGCAGGGTGAGGAATTCACCCCTCCACTTT. Translation: CASSFGRVRNSPLHF.

This clonotype was found many times. This chain joins TRBV15 and TRBJ1-6, with D maybe TRBD1 (6 bases). Trimming left V 3 bases short and J 9 bases short, with 12 bases between. CDR3 size: 14 residues. Looked up from germline, CDR1 is LNHNV and CDR2 is YYDKDF (reference sequence). The CDR3 sequence: CATSRGTGSSPLHF. The CDR3 region has the DNA TGTGCCACCAGCAGGGGAACAGGGTCTTCACCCCTCCACTTT.

In its sample, this clonotype was seen many times. The chain employs TRBV20-1 and TRBJ2-7; D is unclear. Germline CDR1 DFQATT, CDR2 SNEGSKA (reference sequence). V was cut by 3 bases and J by 3 bases, with 12 bases left in between. The CDR3 totals 13 residues. This chain's CDR3 is CSASETFLYEQYF. The CDR3 DNA follows: TGCAGTGCTAGCGAAACGTTCCTCTACGAGCAGTACTTC.

J is TRBJ2-5 and V is TRBV5-4; tentatively, D is TRBD2 (6 bases). The V gene's germline CDR1 is SGHNT and CDR2 YYREEE (reference sequence). CDR3 size: 14 residues. The ends were cut back, 0 bases at V and 5 bases at J, with 11 bases in the middle. The CDR3: CASSLGLVTETQYF. DNA of the CDR3: TGTGCCAGCAGCTTGGGACTAGTGACGGAGACCCAGTACTTC.

This chain connects TRBV2 to TRBJ2-3; 7 bases are shared with TRBD2. The V segment lost 4 bases and the J segment 2 bases; nucleotides outside the gene matches: 6. CDR1 is SNHLY and CDR2 is FYNNEI in the germline V gene. The CDR3 spans 15 residues. In DNA, the CDR3 is TGTGCCAGCAGTGGAGAAGGGAGGGCCACAGATACGCAGTATTTT. Amino acids: CASSGEGRATDTQYF. Based on the CDR3 plus reference TRBV2 and TRBJ2-3, the full variable domain is EPEVTQTPSHQVTQMGQEVILRCVPISNHLYFYWYRQILGQKVEFLVSFYNNEISEKSEIFDDQFSVERPDGSNFTLKIRSTKLEDSAMYFCASSGEGRATDTQYFGPGTRLTVL.

The chain joins TRBV7-9 to TRBJ2-3; no clear D gene. Germline values: CDR1 SEHNR, CDR2 FQNEAQ (reference sequence). This CDR3 spans 15 amino acids. V lost 0 bases and J 0 bases, leaving 7 bases between the germline ends. CDR3 nucleotides: TGTGCCAGCAGCTTAGCGGAAGTAAGCACAGATACGCAGTATTTT. Its protein product is CASSLAEVSTDTQYF.